What follows describes a single T cell receptor (beta chain). These data belong to a study of blood T cell repertoires in COVID-19. Study-level background: Whether acute or convalescent, the COVID-19 samples came from the United States, Italy and Spain.

The CDR3 covers 15 residues. The germline V gene has CDR1 SGHAT and CDR2 FQNNGV. After removal of 5 bases from V and 8 bases from J, the junction contained 11 bases not matched to a gene. TCRdb keeps only in-frame clones here, not all; method: immunoSEQ multiplex PCR. This table holds around 450,000 clones, roughly 88% found once. Enrolled through a virtual design, the participants were between about 18 and 100 years of age and came from about two dozen US areas. Resolution of symptoms, clearance, or two negative PCRs was present in recovered Cohort 3 donors. This receptor was identified in a young man who had recovered from COVID-19. The rearrangement links TRBV11-2 to TRBJ1-4, with TRBD1 matching 7 bases. The sample consisted of PBMCs or T cells enriched from blood (not recorded which). DNA of the CDR3: TGTGCCAGCAGCACCCCACAGGGGTTGACGGAAAAACTGTTTTTT. Protein: CASSTPQGLTEKLFF.